This T cell receptor (beta chain) was observed in a study of identical twins (dated by TCRdb to the mid-2010s). Broadly, across the study: To test whether fetal clonotypes persist, this study deep-sequenced TCR alpha and beta repertoires from monozygotic twins, from unrelated adults of various ages, and from cord blood. To rule out contamination, replicate twin experiments were performed at different times with different library preparation protocols.

Library preparation was by 5' RACE. Sequenced on an Illumina HiSeq 2000. Template switching introduced a universal primer binding site; the final cDNA contained a unique molecular identifier, enabling accurate counting of TCR cDNA molecules. First-strand cDNA for TCR alpha and beta chains was synthesized from specific primers in the conserved constant-segment region. To control for contamination, each cDNA library was double barcoded with a SMART-Mk sample barcode plus Illumina barcodes. Two successive PCR steps introduced TruSeq adapter sequences along with Illumina sample barcodes. TCR alpha and beta cDNA libraries were sequenced on the Illumina HiSeq platform with custom primers. From the authors' description of their analysis: Unique molecular identifiers were extracted from raw reads with MiGEC, and CDR3 positions were determined with MiXCR. Recombination models were inferred per individual with the repgenHMM and IGoR tools using an EM algorithm. Shared clonotype analysis was performed with the tcR package in R, normalizing sharing by the product of cloneset sizes. To study raw recombination free of thymic and clonal selection effects, out-of-frame nonproductive sequences were analyzed. TCRdb reworked the public reads: Q25 trimming with fastp, MiXCR clone assembly, productive beta chains retained. Rows are combined by CDR3 protein, so each entry shows the most common genes and DNA. TCRdb's processing, not the study's, gives the V and J calls here. The sample has 200,000 to 250,000 distinct CDR3 sequences on record, roughly 7% of them singletons. The ten largest clones represent about 3.6% of the sample.

Summary of the overall study and its limitations: A weaker excess of twin sharing was found in beta out-of-frame sequences because the signal-to-noise ratio was lowered by fewer shared sequences. Zero-insertion analyses could be partly confounded by invariant T cells such as MAIT and iNKT, though diverse VJ usage argued against such confounding for most clonotypes. Fewer insertions were carried by abundant cord blood beta clonotypes; a weaker similar trend was observed in young adult naive repertoires, while no such trend was observed in memory repertoires. Out-of-frame TCR alpha sharing in monozygotic twins was systematically underestimated by recombination models, whereas sharing between unrelated individuals was in agreement with the recombination models. Compared with coincidental sharing between unrelated individuals, out-of-frame TCR alpha sequences shared between twins had an excess of sequences with low generation probability. Because the same donors could not be followed over many years, the conclusions depended on cross-sectional statistical analysis.

All donors were healthy Caucasians. Three pairs of female monozygotic twins, all aged about 18 to 30 years, made up the twin cohort. Miltenyi CD45RO+ enrichment and human naive T-cell isolation kits were used to isolate memory (CD45RO+) and naive T cells from PBMC. About this clonotype: The antigen it binds to is not known. Per-base quality was not reported, and no clone a single base away is much larger than it.

From a lookup of the germline V gene (reference sequence), CDR1 and CDR2 are DFQATT and SNEGSKA. The CDR3 numbers 15 residues from cysteine through phenylalanine. Only the CDR3 region is kept as DNA, spanning 45 bases read in frame from base 1. V lost 1 base and J lost 5 bases; the stretch between them is 12 bases long. These same data were also listed under a study on yellow fever vaccine responses in identical twins. As noted in the second study: The authors reported that the T cell response to vaccination in identical twins appeared partly convergent and partly personalized. The study precisely tracked vaccine-responding T cell clones in identical twins.

Sequenced input: memory (CD45RO+) T cells sorted from blood. The cell subset or site label of this sample denotes: CD45RO+ enriched T cells. The chain is encoded by TRBV20-1 joined to TRBJ1-6, with TRBD1 tentatively as D gene (5 bases match). The TCR sequence derives from a woman aged 18-35 years in good health. The CDR3 amino acid sequence is: CSARAGQGNNSPLHF. Here is the DNA: TGCAGTGCTAGAGCGGGTCAGGGTAATAATTCACCCCTCCACTTT.